Sequencing of this TCR beta chain was carried out in a study of T cells in Graves' hyperthyroidism and ophthalmopathy. Study conclusions and caveats: Blood also held most thyroid clonotypes expanded beyond 0.001.

There are a few counts of this clonotype. Its target is unknown. Regions amplified from RNA transcripts were the TCR beta CDR3 regions. HTBI primers were used for first-round RT-PCR of the TCR CDR3. A single record per CDR3 protein comes from TCRdb applying MiXCR to the multiplex PCR reads. The sample consists of around 370,000 distinct CDR3 sequences, 18% of them appearing once. From germline, CDR1 is MNHEY and CDR2 SMNVEV (reference sequence). Trimming removed 2 bases at V and 7 bases at J, with 12 bases between. This CDR3 contains 14 residues. The clonotype originates from a man aged 18 to 29 with Graves' ophthalmopathy. The chain carries TRBV27 and TRBJ1-5; tentative D call: TRBD1 (6 bases). Sequencing input: blood. The CDR3 coding sequence is TGTGCCAGCAGTTTAATACAGGGCGGGCAGCCCCAGCATTTT. It specifies CASSLIQGGQPQHF.